The 27 T cell receptor beta chains below were found in one sample sequenced in a study of HIV-infected patients and healthy controls. cDNA was made from about 500 ng RNA using alpha and beta constant primers. Each of the alpha and beta chains got its own library through chain-specific third strand synthesis with indices. TCRdb reanalysed the 5' RACE reads using MiXCR and keeps one entry per CDR3 protein. This table has approximately 4,000 distinct CDR3 sequences, less than 10% appearing once. Antiretroviral therapy had run roughly three months, about 14 weeks, before follow-up blood collection. All unsorted peripheral T cells were captured because whole blood was used without fractionation. The starting material was blood, obtained during antiretroviral therapy. These receptors came from an adult with HIV infection.

This clonotype was detected many times. The J gene is TRBJ2-1, the V gene TRBV6-5; 8 bases line up with TRBD2. Germline CDR1 MNHEY, CDR2 SVGAGI. This CDR3 is 13 amino acids long. V lost 5 bases, J lost 4 bases, and 1 base stayed unmatched. The CDR3 nucleotides read TGTGCCAGCAGTCGGGGGGGGTACAATGAGCAGTTCTTC. Translated, it gives CASSRGGYNEQFF.

In this sample, this clonotype is medium-sized. The CDR3 nucleotides are TGTGCCAGCTCACCGGGACCTAACACCGGGGAGCTGTTTTTT. Its translation is CASSPGPNTGELFF. This chain joins TRBV18 and TRBJ2-2; D may match TRBD1 or TRBD2 (5 bases each). Trimming took 3 bases from V and 2 from J, leaving 7 bases between them. The CDR3 is 14 residues long. Germline CDR1 and CDR2: KGHSH and LQKENI.

This clonotype was detected many times. This chain connects TRBV12-3 or TRBV12-4 to TRBJ2-2; no reliable D call. The V gene lost 6 bases and the J gene lost 2 bases, with 4 bases spanning the gap. CDR3 length: 12 amino acids. The CDR3 coding sequence is TGTGCCAGCAGCCTTAACACCGGGGAGCTGTTTTTT. Residues: CASSLNTGELFF.

This clonotype is medium-sized (0.01 to 0.1%). The V gene is TRBV13, the J gene TRBJ1-1; tentatively, D is TRBD1 (6 bases). The V gene lost 5 bases and the J gene lost 3 bases, with 19 bases spanning the gap. In germline, CDR1 is PRHDT, CDR2 FYEKMQ (reference sequence). This CDR3 has 16 residues. DNA for the CDR3: TGTGCCAGCAGCCCCCCTGGGGCAGGGGCTGACACTGAAGCTTTCTTT. Its translation: CASSPPGAGADTEAFF.

This clonotype is termed medium-sized. The chain employs TRBV6-2 or TRBV6-3 and TRBJ1-5; TRBD1 matches 8 bases. The CDR3 length is 16 residues. Germline lookup yields CDR1 MNHEY and CDR2 SVGEGT. The V and J ends lost 6 bases and 0 bases, in that order; junction bases with no gene match: 7. CDR3 sequence: CASRGTGVYSNQPQHF. DNA of the CDR3: TGTGCCAGCAGGGGGACAGGCGTTTATAGCAATCAGCCCCAGCATTTT.

Sample share makes this clonotype medium-sized (0.01 to 0.1%). The gene calls are TRBV7-2 and TRBJ2-3; D ambiguous. The germline V gene encodes CDR1 SGHTA and CDR2 FQGNSA. V was cut by 5 bases and J by 6 bases, with 9 bases left in between. This CDR3 spans 12 amino acids. CDR3 amino acids: CASSVPRDTQYF. CDR3 nucleotide sequence: TGTGCCAGCAGCGTCCCCAGGGATACGCAGTATTTT.

This clonotype is medium-sized by share. The chain links TRBV27 to TRBJ2-5, with 10 bases matching TRBD1. The CDR3 covers 14 residues. With 6 bases clipped from V and 3 bases from J, the junction kept 4 bases outside the gene matches. CDR1 MNHEY and CDR2 SMNVEV come from the germline V gene (reference sequence). CDR3 amino acids: CASSSDRGKETQYF. The CDR3 region has the DNA TGTGCCAGCAGCTCGGACAGGGGGAAAGAGACCCAGTACTTC.

This clonotype is judged medium-sized (0.01 to 0.1%). J is TRBJ1-1 and V is TRBV7-3, with unresolved D. Trimming cost V 5 bases and J 1 base, with 14 bases left between them. The CDR3 extends over 15 amino acids. Germline loops: CDR1 SGHTA, CDR2 FQGTGA. Written as DNA, the CDR3 is TGTGCCAGCAGCCCTTTCCCAGGATGGAACACTGAAGCTTTCTTT. Its translation is CASSPFPGWNTEAFF.

The chain couples TRBV2 to TRBJ2-1, with 9 bases fitting TRBD2. Germline V CDR1 and CDR2: SNHLY, FYNNEI. This CDR3 is 15 amino acids long. Trimming took 4 bases from V and 7 from J; bases not matched to a gene: 8. CDR3 sequence: CASSGAGGPSNEQFF. CDR3 in DNA: TGTGCCAGCAGTGGGGCGGGGGGGCCATCGAATGAGCAGTTCTTC.

This clonotype is categorized as medium-sized. This rearrangement joins TRBV10-3 to TRBJ2-3, with 9 bases that match TRBD2. CDR1 ENHRY and CDR2 SYGVKD come from the germline V gene. The V segment lost 4 bases and the J segment 2 bases; nucleotides outside the gene matches: 4. This CDR3 has 15 residues. This CDR3 reads CAISGLAGFTDTQYF. DNA of the CDR3: TGTGCCATCAGTGGTCTAGCGGGGTTCACAGATACGCAGTATTTT.

Relative to its sample, this clonotype is medium-sized. This chain uses TRBV18 with TRBJ2-5; 10 nucleotides line up with TRBD1. Germline V CDR1 and CDR2: KGHSH, LQKENI. The CDR3 sequence is 14 residues long. With 3 bases clipped from V and 4 bases from J, the junction kept 2 bases outside the gene matches. The CDR3 coding sequence is TGTGCCAGCTCACCTCGGACAGGGGGAGAGACCCAGTACTTC. Amino acids: CASSPRTGGETQYF.

Only a few counts were recorded for this clonotype. The chain has TRBV6-5 and TRBJ2-2; 8 positions match TRBD2. Germline V lookup: CDR1 MNHEY, CDR2 SVGAGI. The length of the CDR3 is 15 residues. Trimming took 2 bases from V and 6 from J; bases not matched to a gene: 5. The CDR3 is CASSYQLGGAGELFF. The CDR3 region has the DNA TGTGCCAGCAGTTACCAACTCGGGGGGGCCGGGGAGCTGTTTTTT.

This clonotype is labeled medium-sized. The chain recombines TRBV29-1 with TRBJ1-2; no reliable D call. V was clipped by 7 bases and J by 4 bases, with 13 bases between them. The germline V gene encodes CDR1 SQVTM and CDR2 ANQGSEA. This CDR3 contains 12 residues. CDR3 sequence (DNA): TGCAGCGCCGAGACATGGACCTATGGCTACACCTTC. Amino acids: CSAETWTYGYTF.

By sample fraction, this clonotype is medium-sized. The chain joins TRBV6-5 to TRBJ1-1; 8 positions agree with TRBD1. Unmatched junction bases numbered 2, after V lost 2 bases and J lost 6 bases. This CDR3 comprises 13 residues. Looked up from germline, CDR1 is MNHEY and CDR2 is SVGAGI. The CDR3, as DNA: TGTGCCAGCAGTTACGGGGGACAGGCTGAAGCTTTCTTT. Protein sequence: CASSYGGQAEAFF.

By proportion, this clonotype is medium-sized. The chain employs TRBV7-3 and TRBJ1-1, with TRBD1 matching over 9 bases. The CDR3 covers 23 residues. Germline-derived CDR1 and CDR2 are SGHTA and FQGTGA. With V trimmed by 5 bases and J by 0 bases, 28 bases remained unmatched. The CDR3 sequence: CASSTILVNTGQGSLGLNTEAFF. As DNA, the CDR3 is TGTGCCAGCAGCACCATCTTAGTAAACACCGGACAGGGGAGTTTGGGGTTGAACACTGAAGCTTTCTTT.

The V call is TRBV6-1, the J call TRBJ1-2; D is undetermined. Germline CDR1 reads MNHNS; CDR2 reads SASEGT. V lost 3 bases and J 7 bases, leaving 9 bases between the germline ends. The CDR3 totals 12 residues. Here the CDR3 DNA reads TGTGCCAGCAGTGACTCGGTCGCTGGCTACACCTTC. As protein: CASSDSVAGYTF.

By share, this clonotype counts as medium-sized. This chain connects TRBV7-9 to TRBJ2-1; D is undetermined. The CDR3 has 12 residues. The germline CDR1 and CDR2 sequences are SEHNR and FQNEAQ (reference sequence). Trimming removed 1 base from V and 7 bases from J, with 5 bases in between. The chain's CDR3 is CASSLDSNEQFF. The CDR3 coding sequence is TGTGCCAGCAGCTTAGATAGTAATGAGCAGTTCTTC. Supplemented by reference TRBV7-9 and TRBJ2-1, the full variable domain reads DTGVSQNPRHKITKRGQNVTFRCDPISEHNRLYWYRQTLGQGPEFLTYFQNEAQLEKSRLLSDRFSAERPKGSFSTLEIQRTEQGDSAMYLCASSLDSNEQFFGPGTRLTVL.

This clonotype appeared many times. The chain carries TRBV4-1 and TRBJ2-7; 7 nucleotides agree with TRBD1. This CDR3 is built from 13 residues. CDR1 MGHRA and CDR2 YSYEKL come from the germline V gene. V was pared by 4 bases and J by 1 base, with 1 base of the junction left unmatched. The CDR3 loop reads CASSPGQSYEQYF. The CDR3 region has the DNA TGCGCCAGCAGCCCGGGACAGTCCTACGAGCAGTACTTC.

The V gene is TRBV28, the J gene TRBJ2-1; 9 nucleotides align to TRBD2. The CDR3 runs 15 residues. Germline trimming cut 5 bases from V and 5 bases from J; bases unmatched to any gene: 7. The germline CDR1 and CDR2 sequences are MDHEN and SYDVKM. CDR3 loop: CASSPLAGANNEQFF. The DNA for the CDR3 is TGTGCCAGCAGTCCCTTAGCGGGGGCCAACAATGAGCAGTTCTTC.

This clonotype is judged medium-sized (0.01 to 0.1%). A junction end diverges from the germline sequence, so it may reflect a read error. This chain links TRBV7-3 with TRBJ2-3; D is perhaps TRBD1 (5 bases). CDR1 and CDR2 (germline): SGHTA, FQGTGA. This CDR3 is 14 amino acids long. DNA of the CDR3: TGTACCAGCAGCATCACAGGTCATCGAGATACGCAGTATTTT. It specifies CTSSITGHRDTQYF.

The V and J genes are TRBV5-1 and TRBJ2-2; the D is unclear. Germline V lookup: CDR1 SGHRS, CDR2 YFSETQ. With 6 bases removed from V and 4 bases from J, the gap between germline ends came to 19 bases. CDR3 length: 16 amino acids. The CDR3 here is CASTPRDGTSTGELFF. The DNA of the CDR3 is TGCGCCAGCACCCCCCGTGACGGAACCTCCACCGGGGAGCTGTTTTTT.

By sample share, this clonotype is medium-sized (0.01 to 0.1%). J is TRBJ1-1 and V is TRBV29-1; D possibly corresponds to TRBD1 (5 bases). There are 13 residues in the CDR3. Germline V gives CDR1 SQVTM, CDR2 ANQGSEA. V dropped 6 bases and J dropped 4 bases, with 15 bases sitting between them. The DNA of the CDR3 is TGCAGCGTAGACGGCAGTGGGGCCACTGAAGCTTTCTTT. It encodes CSVDGSGATEAFF.

This clonotype is classed as medium-sized (0.01 to 0.1%). This chain uses TRBV5-5 with TRBJ1-2, with D possibly being TRBD1 (5 bases). The length of the CDR3 is 14 residues. Per the germline V gene, CDR1 is SGHKS and CDR2 is YYEKEE (reference sequence). Trimming removed 1 base at V and 2 bases at J, with 9 bases between. CDR3 sequence reads: CASSLFRANYGYTF. CDR3 bases: TGTGCCAGCAGCTTGTTCAGGGCGAACTATGGCTACACCTTC.

Relative to its sample, this clonotype is medium-sized. The chain has TRBV5-1 and TRBJ2-4, with TRBD2 as a possible D gene (6 bases). Looked up from germline, CDR1 is SGHRS and CDR2 is YFSETQ. The V end was cut by 4 bases, the J end by 5 bases, with 19 bases between. The CDR3 extends over 16 amino acids. The CDR3: CASSPFHVTGENIQYF. Written as DNA, the CDR3 is TGCGCCAGCAGCCCCTTCCACGTGACGGGGGAAAACATTCAGTACTTC.

This clonotype came up many times. This rearrangement joins TRBV12-5 to TRBJ2-3; D might be TRBD1 or TRBD2, each matching 6 bases. The CDR3 contains 16 residues. The germline V gene encodes CDR1 LGHNT and CDR2 FRNRAP. V dropped 0 bases and J dropped 3 bases, with 13 bases sitting between them. The CDR3: CASGLVPGGGTDTQYF. In DNA, the CDR3 is TGTGCTAGTGGTTTGGTCCCCGGGGGCGGTACAGATACGCAGTATTTT. The variable domain in full, completed from reference TRBV12-5 and TRBJ2-3, reads DARVTQTPRHKVTEMGQEVTMRCQPILGHNTVFWYRQTMMQGLELLAYFRNRAPLDDSGMPKDRFSAEMPDATLATLKIQPSEPRDSAVYFCASGLVPGGGTDTQYFGPGTRLTVL.

In its sample, this clonotype ranks as medium-sized. The genes are TRBV18 and TRBJ1-1; 8 bases are a match to TRBD1. The CDR3 is made up of 14 amino acids. Germline V gene data show CDR1 as KGHSH and CDR2 as LQKENI. The ends lost 3 bases at V and 8 bases at J; junction bases unmatched: 8. Written as DNA, the CDR3 is TGTGCCAGCTCACCCGCCGCAGGGGGCGAGGAAGCTTTCTTT. This sequence encodes CASSPAAGGEEAFF.

As concerns this clonotype: A much larger clone sits a single nucleotide away, making a read error possible. The V and J genes are TRBV5-4 and TRBJ2-4; D may be TRBD1 (6 bases). Germline assignment: CDR1 SGHNT and CDR2 YYREEE (reference sequence). The length of the CDR3 is 17 residues. Between the trimmed V and J ends, which lost 0 bases and 3 bases, there was a span of 16 bases. CDR3 in amino acids: CASSLETGPLDKNIQYF. The CDR3 nucleotides are TGTGCCAGCAGCTTGGAAACAGGGCCCTTAGACAAAAACATTCAGTACTTC.